This T cell receptor beta chain derives from a study of T cell responses to AZD1222 COVID-19 vaccine. Study overall: Some second doses came at about 4 weeks and others at about 12 weeks; these were pooled.

As concerns this clone: The antigen is undetermined.

The V gene's germline CDR1 is SGHRS and CDR2 YFSETQ. This CDR3 contains 13 residues. J was trimmed by 5 bases and V by 4 bases; bases with no gene match: 5. Only in-frame clones appear in the TCRdb table, and some are missing; sequencing was by immunoSEQ multiplex PCR. Of roughly 100,000 clones listed, over 90% are singletons. Notes on the study in general: Donors were mostly white British, more females; clonal diversity possibly underestimated. Only a handful of AZD1222 recipients tested seropositive at baseline.

Sequenced here: peripheral blood, sampled on day 0 of AZD1222 vaccination. The chain links TRBV5-1 to TRBJ2-5; 7 nucleotides line up with TRBD2. The receptor was derived from an adult in good health. The CDR3, as DNA: TGCGCCAGCAGCCCGGGGCGGGGGGAGACCCAGTACTTC. Translation: CASSPGRGETQYF.